The entry below gives a single T cell receptor (beta chain) sequence along with its context. Its cognate antigen is unknown. With the 5' RACE reads reprocessed, TCRdb shows one record per CDR3 protein and no DNA. The table lists over 100,000 distinct CDR3 sequences. The sample is drawn from a study of T cells expressing NK-cell markers. Study conclusions and caveats: Each of 5 to 7 donors carried dominant NKG2C+ clonotypes accounting for roughly 1.0-7.0% of CD8+ T cells. Clarity on HCMV specificity was lacking for the expanded NKG2C+ T cell clones. Researchers report these clonotypes also headed the CD3+CD56-NKG2C+ fraction in a handful of donors.

The specimen was blood T cells: a sorted CD56 or NKG2C T cell subset, CD4+ or CD8+ T cells, or bulk PBMC T cells (not recorded which). The clonotype comes from a woman aged 18 to 75 in good health.

The CDR3 sequence: CASSLIGGVAGDYEQYF. The J gene is TRBJ2-7, the V gene TRBV7-3; TCRdb's D call, TRBD2, is unchecked because there is no DNA. This CDR3 contains 17 residues. The germline gives CDR1 SGHTA, CDR2 FQGTGA.